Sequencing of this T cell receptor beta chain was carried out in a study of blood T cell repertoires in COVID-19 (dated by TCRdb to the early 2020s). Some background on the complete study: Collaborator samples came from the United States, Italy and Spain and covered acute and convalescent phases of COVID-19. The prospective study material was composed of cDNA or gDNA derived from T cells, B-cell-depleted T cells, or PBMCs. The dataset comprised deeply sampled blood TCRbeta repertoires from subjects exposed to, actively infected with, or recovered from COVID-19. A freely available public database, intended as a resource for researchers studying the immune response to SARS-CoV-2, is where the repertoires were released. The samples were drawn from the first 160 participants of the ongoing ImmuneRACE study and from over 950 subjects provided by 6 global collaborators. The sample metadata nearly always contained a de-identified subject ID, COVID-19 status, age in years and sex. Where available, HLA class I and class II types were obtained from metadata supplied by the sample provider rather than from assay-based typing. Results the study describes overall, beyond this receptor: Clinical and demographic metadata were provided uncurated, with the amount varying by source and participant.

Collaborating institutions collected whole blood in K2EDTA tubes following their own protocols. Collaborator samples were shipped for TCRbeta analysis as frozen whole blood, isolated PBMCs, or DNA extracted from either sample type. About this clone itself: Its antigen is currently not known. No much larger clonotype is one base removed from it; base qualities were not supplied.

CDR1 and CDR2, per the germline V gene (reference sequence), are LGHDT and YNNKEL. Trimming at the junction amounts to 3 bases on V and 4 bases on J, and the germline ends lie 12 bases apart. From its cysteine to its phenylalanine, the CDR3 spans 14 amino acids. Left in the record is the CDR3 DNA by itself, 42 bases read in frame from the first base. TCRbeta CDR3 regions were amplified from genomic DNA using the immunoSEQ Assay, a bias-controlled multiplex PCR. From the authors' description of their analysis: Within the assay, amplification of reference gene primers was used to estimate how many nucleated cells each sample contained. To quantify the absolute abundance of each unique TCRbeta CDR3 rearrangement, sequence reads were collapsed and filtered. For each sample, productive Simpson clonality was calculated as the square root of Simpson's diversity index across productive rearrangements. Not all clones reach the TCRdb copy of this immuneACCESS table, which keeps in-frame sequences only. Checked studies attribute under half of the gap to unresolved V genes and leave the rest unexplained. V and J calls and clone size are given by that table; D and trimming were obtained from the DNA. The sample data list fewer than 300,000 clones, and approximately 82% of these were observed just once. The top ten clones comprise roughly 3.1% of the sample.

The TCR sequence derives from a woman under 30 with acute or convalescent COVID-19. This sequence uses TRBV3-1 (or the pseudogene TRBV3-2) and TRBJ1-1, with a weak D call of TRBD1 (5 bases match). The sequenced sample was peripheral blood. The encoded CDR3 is CASSQAGGTTEAFF. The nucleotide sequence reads TGTGCCAGCAGCCAGGCGGGCGGGACCACTGAAGCTTTCTTT.